There are a few counts of the clone carrying this T cell receptor beta chain. Its specificity is not known. The data were obtained in a study of beta chain features in type 1 diabetes. In the study overall: Examination spanned some 100 million sorted cells from all samples. Study results and caveats: Sequencing the cDNA could make cells with high TCR expression show up more than they should. A pattern of fewer insertions and more deletions at VDJ junctions was seen in type 1 diabetes patients.

The entirety of the isolated RNA underwent reverse transcription, so expressed TCRB transcripts were sequenced. Data came from immunoSEQ multiplex PCR; TCRdb stores just in-frame clones and leaves some out. The sample lists 970,000 or so clones, around a sixth occurring once. There was one heparinised blood draw per donor, averaging roughly 110 mL. Germline V CDR1 and CDR2: MNHEY, SMNVEV (reference sequence). CDR3 length: 15 residues. Trimming took 6 bases from V and 2 from J, leaving 11 bases between them. This receptor was identified in a woman between 18 and 29 years old in good health. The material sequenced was naive CD4+ T cells from blood. The V call is TRBV27, the J call TRBJ2-6; D is unclear. Here the CDR3 reads CASRQGFTGANVLTF. The CDR3 region has the DNA TGTGCCAGCAGACAAGGATTTACTGGGGCCAACGTCCTGACTTTC. The full variable domain, in which reference TRBV27 and TRBJ2-6 provide the parts outside the CDR3, is EAQVTQNPRYLITVTGKKLTVTCSQNMNHEYMSWYRQDPGLGLRQIYYSMNVEVTDKGDVPEGYKVSRKEKRNFPLILESPSPNQTSLYFCASRQGFTGANVLTFGAGSRLTVL.